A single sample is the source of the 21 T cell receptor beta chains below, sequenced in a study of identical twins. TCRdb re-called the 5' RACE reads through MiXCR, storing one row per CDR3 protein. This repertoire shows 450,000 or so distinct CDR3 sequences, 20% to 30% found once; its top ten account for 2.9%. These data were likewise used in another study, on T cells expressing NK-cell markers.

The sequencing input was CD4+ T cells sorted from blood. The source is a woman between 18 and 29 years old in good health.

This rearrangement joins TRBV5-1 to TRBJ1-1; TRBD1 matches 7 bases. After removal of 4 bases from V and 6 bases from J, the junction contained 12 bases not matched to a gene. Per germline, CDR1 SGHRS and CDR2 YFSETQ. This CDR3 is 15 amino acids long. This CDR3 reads CASSIPPPTGAEAFF. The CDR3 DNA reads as TGCGCCAGCAGCATTCCCCCCCCAACAGGGGCTGAAGCTTTCTTT.

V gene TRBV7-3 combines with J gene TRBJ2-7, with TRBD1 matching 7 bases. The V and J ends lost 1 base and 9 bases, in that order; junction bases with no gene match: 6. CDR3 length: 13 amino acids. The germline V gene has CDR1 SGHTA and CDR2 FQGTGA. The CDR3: CASSLSSGDRQYF. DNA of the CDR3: TGTGCCAGCAGCTTAAGCAGTGGGGACAGGCAGTACTTC. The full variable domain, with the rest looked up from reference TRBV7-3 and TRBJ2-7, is GAGVSQTPSNKVTEKGKYVELRCDPISGHTALYWYRQSLGQGPEFLIYFQGTGAADDSGLPNDRFFAVRPEGSVSTLKIQRTERGDSAVYLCASSLSSGDRQYFGPGTRLTVT.

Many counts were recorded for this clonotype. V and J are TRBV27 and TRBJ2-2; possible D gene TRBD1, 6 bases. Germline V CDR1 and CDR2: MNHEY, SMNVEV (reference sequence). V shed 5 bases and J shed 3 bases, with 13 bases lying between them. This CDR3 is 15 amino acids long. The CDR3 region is CASSPRTVHTGELFF. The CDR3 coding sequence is TGTGCCAGCAGTCCGCGGACAGTTCACACCGGGGAGCTGTTTTTT.

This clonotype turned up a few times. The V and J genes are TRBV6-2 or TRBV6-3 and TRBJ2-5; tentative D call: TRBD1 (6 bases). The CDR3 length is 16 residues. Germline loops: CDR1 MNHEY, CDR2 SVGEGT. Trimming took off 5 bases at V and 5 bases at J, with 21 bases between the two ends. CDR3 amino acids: CASSPRGRLRGETQYF. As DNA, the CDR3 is TGTGCCAGCAGTCCCCGCGGGCGACTAAGGGGGGAGACCCAGTACTTC.

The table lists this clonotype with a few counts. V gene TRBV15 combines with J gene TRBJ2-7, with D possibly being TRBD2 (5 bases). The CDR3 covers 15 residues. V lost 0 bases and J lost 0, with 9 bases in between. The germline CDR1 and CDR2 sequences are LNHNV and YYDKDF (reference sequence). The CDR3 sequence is CATSRERGYSYEQYF. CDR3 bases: TGTGCCACCAGCAGAGAGCGCGGGTACTCCTACGAGCAGTACTTC.

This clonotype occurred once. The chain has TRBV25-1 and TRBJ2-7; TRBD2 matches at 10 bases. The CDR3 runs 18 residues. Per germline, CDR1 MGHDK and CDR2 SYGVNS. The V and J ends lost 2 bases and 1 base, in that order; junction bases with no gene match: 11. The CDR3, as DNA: TGTGCCAGCAGTGAAGGGCTAGCGGGAGCCCTTGGGTCCTACGAGCAGTACTTC. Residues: CASSEGLAGALGSYEQYF.

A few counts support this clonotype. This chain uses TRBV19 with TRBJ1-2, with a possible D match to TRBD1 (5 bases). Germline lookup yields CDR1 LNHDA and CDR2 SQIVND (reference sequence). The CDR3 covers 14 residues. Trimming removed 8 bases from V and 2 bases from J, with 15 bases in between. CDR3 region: CASRIEGRNYGYTF. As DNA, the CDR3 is TGTGCCAGTCGCATAGAGGGGCGGAACTATGGCTACACCTTC.

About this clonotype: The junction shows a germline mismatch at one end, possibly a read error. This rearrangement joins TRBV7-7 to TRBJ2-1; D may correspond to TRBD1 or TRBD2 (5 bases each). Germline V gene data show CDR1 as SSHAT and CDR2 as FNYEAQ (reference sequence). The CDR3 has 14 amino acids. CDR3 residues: CASSLEGRYNEQFF. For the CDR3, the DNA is TGTGCTAGCAGCCTCGAGGGGAGATACAATGAGCAGTTCTTC. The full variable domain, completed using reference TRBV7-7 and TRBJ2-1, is GAGVSQSPRYKVTKRGQDVTLRCDPISSHATLYWYQQALGQGPEFLTYFNYEAQPDKSGLPSDRFSAERPEGSISTLTIQRTEQRDSAMYRCASSLEGRYNEQFFGPGTRLTVL.

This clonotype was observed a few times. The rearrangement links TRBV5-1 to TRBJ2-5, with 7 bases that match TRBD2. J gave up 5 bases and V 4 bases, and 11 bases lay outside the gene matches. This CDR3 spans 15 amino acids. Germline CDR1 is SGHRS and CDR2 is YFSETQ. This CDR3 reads CASSPGLVRRETQYF. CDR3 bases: TGCGCCAGCAGCCCTGGACTAGTGAGGAGGGAGACCCAGTACTTC.

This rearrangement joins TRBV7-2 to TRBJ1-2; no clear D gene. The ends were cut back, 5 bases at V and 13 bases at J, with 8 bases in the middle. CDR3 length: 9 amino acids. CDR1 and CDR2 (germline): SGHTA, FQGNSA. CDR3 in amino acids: CASSRGLTF. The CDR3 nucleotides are TGTGCCAGCAGCCGAGGGCTCACCTTC.

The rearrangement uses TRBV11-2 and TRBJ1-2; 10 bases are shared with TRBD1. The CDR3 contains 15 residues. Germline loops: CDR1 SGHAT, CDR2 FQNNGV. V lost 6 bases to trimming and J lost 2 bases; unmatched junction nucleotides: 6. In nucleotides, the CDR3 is TGTGCCAGCAGTAGAGTGGGACAGGGGAACTATGGCTACACCTTC. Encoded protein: CASSRVGQGNYGYTF.

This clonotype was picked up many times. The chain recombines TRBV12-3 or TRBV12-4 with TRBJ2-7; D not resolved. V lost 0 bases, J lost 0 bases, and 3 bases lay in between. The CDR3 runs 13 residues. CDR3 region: CASSLAASYEQYF. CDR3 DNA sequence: TGTGCCAGCAGTTTAGCGGCCTCCTACGAGCAGTACTTC.

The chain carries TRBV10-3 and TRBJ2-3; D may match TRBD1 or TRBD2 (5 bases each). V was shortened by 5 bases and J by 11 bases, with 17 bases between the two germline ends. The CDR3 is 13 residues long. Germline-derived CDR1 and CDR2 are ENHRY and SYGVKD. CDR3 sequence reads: CAISPPGRVRQYF. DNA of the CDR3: TGTGCCATCAGTCCCCCGGGGCGGGTGAGGCAGTATTTT.

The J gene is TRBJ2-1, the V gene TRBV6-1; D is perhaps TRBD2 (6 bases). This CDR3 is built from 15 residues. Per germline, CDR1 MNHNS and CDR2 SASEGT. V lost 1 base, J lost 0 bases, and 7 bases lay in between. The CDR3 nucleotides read TGTGCCAGCAGTGAAGAAGCGGGCTCCTACAATGAGCAGTTCTTC. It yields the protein CASSEEAGSYNEQFF.

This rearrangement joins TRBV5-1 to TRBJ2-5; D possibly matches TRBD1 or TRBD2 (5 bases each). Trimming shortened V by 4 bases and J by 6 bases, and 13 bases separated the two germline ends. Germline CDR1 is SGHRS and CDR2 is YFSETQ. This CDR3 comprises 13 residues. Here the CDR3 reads CASSTGPTQTQYF. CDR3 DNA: TGCGCCAGCAGCACGGGACCGACGCAGACCCAGTACTTC. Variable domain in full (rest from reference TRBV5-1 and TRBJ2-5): KAGVTQTPRYLIKTRGQQVTLSCSPISGHRSVSWYQQTPGQGLQFLFEYFSETQRNKGNFPGRFSGRQFSNSRSEMNVSTLELGDSALYLCASSTGPTQTQYFGPGTRLLVL.

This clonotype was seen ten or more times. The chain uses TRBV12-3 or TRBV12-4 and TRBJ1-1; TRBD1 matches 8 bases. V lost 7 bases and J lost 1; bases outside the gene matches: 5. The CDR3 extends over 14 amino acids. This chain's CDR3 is CASTKTGANTEAFF. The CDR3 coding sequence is TGTGCCAGCACCAAGACAGGGGCGAACACTGAAGCTTTCTTT.

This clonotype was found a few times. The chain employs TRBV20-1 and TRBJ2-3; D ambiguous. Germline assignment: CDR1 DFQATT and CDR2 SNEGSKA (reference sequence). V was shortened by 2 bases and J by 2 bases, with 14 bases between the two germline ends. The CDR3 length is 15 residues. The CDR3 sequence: CSARFGSIATDTQYF. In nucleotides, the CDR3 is TGCAGTGCTAGATTTGGATCGATTGCCACAGATACGCAGTATTTT.

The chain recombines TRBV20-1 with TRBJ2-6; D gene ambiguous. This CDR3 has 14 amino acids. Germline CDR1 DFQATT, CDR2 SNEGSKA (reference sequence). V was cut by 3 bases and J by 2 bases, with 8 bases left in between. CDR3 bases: TGCAGTGCTAGCAAGGGTACTGGGGCCAACGTCCTGACTTTC. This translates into CSASKGTGANVLTF.

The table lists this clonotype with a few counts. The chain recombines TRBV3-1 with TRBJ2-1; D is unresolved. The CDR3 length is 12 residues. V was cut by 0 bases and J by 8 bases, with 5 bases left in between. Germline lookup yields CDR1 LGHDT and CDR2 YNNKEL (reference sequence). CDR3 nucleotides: TGTGCCAGCAGCCAAGAGTACCATGAGCAGTTCTTC. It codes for CASSQEYHEQFF.

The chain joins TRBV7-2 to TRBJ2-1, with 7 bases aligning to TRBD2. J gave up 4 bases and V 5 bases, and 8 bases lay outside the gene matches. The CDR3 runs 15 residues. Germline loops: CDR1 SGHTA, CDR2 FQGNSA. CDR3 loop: CASSRESGAYNEQFF. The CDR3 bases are TGTGCCAGCAGCCGTGAGAGCGGGGCTTACAATGAGCAGTTCTTC.

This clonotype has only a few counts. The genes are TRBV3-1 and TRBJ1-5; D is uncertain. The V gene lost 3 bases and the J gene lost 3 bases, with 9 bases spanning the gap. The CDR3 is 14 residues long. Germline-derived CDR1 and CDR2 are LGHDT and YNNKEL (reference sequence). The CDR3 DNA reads TGTGCCAGCAGCCATAAAGGTGACAATCAGCCCCAGCATTTT. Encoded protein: CASSHKGDNQPQHF.